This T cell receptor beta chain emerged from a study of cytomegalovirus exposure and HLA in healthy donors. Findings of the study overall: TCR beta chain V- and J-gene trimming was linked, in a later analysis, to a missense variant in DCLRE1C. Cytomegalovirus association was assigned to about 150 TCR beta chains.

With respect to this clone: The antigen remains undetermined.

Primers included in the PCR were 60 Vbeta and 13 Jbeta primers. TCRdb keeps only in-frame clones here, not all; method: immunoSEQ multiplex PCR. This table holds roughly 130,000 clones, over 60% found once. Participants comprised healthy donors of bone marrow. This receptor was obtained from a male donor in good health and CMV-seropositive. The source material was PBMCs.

Here the CDR3 DNA reads TGTGCCAGCAGCTCCCCTAGCGGATTCACAGATACGCAGTATTTT. Protein sequence: CASSSPSGFTDTQYF. V is TRBV13 and J is TRBJ2-3, with 7 nucleotides matching TRBD2. The germline V gene has CDR1 PRHDT and CDR2 FYEKMQ (reference sequence). The CDR3 is made up of 15 amino acids. V dropped 4 bases and J dropped 2; count of bases not matched to a gene: 6.